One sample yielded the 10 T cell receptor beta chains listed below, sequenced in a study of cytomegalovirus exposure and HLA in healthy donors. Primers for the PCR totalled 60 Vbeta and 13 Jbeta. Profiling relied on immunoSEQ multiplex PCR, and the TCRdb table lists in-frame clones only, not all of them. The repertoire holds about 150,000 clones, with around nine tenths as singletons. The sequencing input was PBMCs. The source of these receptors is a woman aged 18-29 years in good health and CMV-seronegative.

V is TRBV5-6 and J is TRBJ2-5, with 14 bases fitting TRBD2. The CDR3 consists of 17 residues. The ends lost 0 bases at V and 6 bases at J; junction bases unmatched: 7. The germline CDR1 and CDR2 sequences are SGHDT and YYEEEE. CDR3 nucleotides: TGTGCCAGCAGCTTGGCGGGGACTAGCGGGAGAGAAAAGACCCAGTACTTC. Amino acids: CASSLAGTSGREKTQYF.

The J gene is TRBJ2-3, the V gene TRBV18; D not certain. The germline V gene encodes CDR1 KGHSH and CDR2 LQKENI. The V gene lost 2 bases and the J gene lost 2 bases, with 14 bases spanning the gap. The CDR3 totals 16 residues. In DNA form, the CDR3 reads TGTGCCAGCTCACCATCTGGTTTACAGACCACAGATACGCAGTATTTT. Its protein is CASSPSGLQTTDTQYF.

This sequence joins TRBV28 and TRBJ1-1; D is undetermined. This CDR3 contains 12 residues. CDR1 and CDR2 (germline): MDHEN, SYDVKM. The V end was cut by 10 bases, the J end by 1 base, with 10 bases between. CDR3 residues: CATYPRNTEAFF. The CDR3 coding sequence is TGTGCCACCTACCCTAGGAACACTGAAGCTTTCTTT.

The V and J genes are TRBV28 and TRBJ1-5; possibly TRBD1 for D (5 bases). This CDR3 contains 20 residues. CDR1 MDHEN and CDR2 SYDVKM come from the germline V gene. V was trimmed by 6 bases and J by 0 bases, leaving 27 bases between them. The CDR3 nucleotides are TGTGCCAGCAGCCCCACATCCGAAGGAGGATGGGACTTTAGCAATCAGCCCCAGCATTTT. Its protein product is CASSPTSEGGWDFSNQPQHF.

The CDR3 loop reads CAWSKETGIGGYTF. The CDR3 region has the DNA TGTGCCTGGAGTAAGGAGACAGGGATCGGTGGCTACACCTTC. The chain recombines TRBV30 with TRBJ1-2; 7 nucleotides line up with TRBD1. Germline assignment: CDR1 GTSNPN and CDR2 SVGIG (reference sequence). The CDR3 totals 14 residues. With V trimmed by 2 bases and J by 7 bases, 10 bases remained unmatched.

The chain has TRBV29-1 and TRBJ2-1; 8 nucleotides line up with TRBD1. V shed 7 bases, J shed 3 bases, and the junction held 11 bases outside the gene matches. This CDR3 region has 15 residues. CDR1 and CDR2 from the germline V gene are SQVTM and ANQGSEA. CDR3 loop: CSAQPGGQVYNEQFF. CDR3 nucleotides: TGCAGCGCCCAACCAGGGGGACAGGTCTACAATGAGCAGTTCTTC.

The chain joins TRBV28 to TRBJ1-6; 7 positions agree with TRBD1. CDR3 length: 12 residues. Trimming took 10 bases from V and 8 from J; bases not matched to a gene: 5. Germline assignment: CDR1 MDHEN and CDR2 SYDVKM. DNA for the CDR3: TGTGCCACCCACAGGGGAGATTCACCCCTCCACTTT. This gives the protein CATHRGDSPLHF.

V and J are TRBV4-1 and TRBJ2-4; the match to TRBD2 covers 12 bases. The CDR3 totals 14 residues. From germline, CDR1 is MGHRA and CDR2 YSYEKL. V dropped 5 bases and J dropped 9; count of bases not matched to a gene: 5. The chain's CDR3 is CASSSPGLAGIQYF. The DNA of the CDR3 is TGCGCCAGCAGCTCGCCGGGACTAGCGGGCATTCAGTACTTC.

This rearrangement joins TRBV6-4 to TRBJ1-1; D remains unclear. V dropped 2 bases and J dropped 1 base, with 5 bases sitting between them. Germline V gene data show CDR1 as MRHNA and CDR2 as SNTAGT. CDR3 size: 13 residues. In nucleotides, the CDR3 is TGTGCCAGCAGTGACGGCTGGAACACTGAAGCTTTCTTT. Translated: CASSDGWNTEAFF.

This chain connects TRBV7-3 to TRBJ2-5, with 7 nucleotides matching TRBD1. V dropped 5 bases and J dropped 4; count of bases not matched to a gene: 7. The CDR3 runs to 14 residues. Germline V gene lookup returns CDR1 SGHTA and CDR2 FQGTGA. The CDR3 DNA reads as TGTGCCAGCAGCCCCAAGACAGGGAGAGAGACCCAGTACTTC. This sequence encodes CASSPKTGRETQYF.